Presented here are 11 T cell receptor beta chains from one specimen sequenced in a study of OX40 agonist ivuxolimab in advanced cancers. The assay was immunoSEQ multiplex PCR, and TCRdb's table has in-frame clones only and misses some. The table shows 75,000 to 80,000 clones, with 85% to 95% occurring only once. Sequenced material: CD4+ or CD8+ T cells sorted from blood, taken in a trial of the OX40 agonist ivuxolimab. The receptors shown here come from an adult with an advanced solid tumor such as melanoma, head and neck, liver or kidney cancer.

This chain uses TRBV29-1 with TRBJ1-2; D might be TRBD1 (5 bases). The CDR3 loop spans 16 amino acids. CDR1 is SQVTM, CDR2 ANQGSEA, per germline. V gave up 1 base and J gave up 5 bases, with 20 bases separating them. Here the CDR3 reads CSVEAQALDRLYGYTF. Written as DNA, the CDR3 is TGCAGCGTTGAAGCCCAAGCTTTAGACAGACTGTATGGCTACACCTTC.

The chain recombines TRBV2 with TRBJ1-2; 11 positions agree with TRBD1. The CDR3 sequence is 19 residues long. V shed 8 bases, J shed 4 bases, and the junction held 21 bases outside the gene matches. Germline values: CDR1 SNHLY, CDR2 FYNNEI. CDR3 protein: CASDIPPDRGRRVFYGYTF. DNA of the CDR3: TGTGCCAGCGACATCCCCCCGGACAGGGGGCGTAGGGTCTTCTATGGCTACACCTTC.

This clone appeared a single time. The rearrangement links TRBV6-5 to TRBJ2-7, with TRBD1 identical over 10 bases. CDR1 and CDR2 from the germline V gene are MNHEY and SVGAGI. The CDR3 totals 12 residues. The V gene end was trimmed by 8 bases and the J gene end by 5 bases; junction bases not matched to a gene: 3. The CDR3 DNA reads TGTGCCAGCTCGGGACAGGGGAACGAGCAGTACTTC. Amino acids: CASSGQGNEQYF.

This chain links TRBV7-9 with TRBJ2-2; possibly TRBD1 for D (5 bases). V was cut by 5 bases and J by 6 bases, with 16 bases left in between. The CDR3 loop spans 15 amino acids. Germline CDR1 SEHNR, CDR2 FQNEAQ (reference sequence). Written as DNA, the CDR3 is TGTGCCAGCAGCATACAGGACCCCCCGGCCGGGGAGCTGTTTTTT. It is translated as CASSIQDPPAGELFF.

V is TRBV9 and J is TRBJ1-5; D call uncertain. Trimming took off 1 base at V and 4 bases at J, with 18 bases between the two ends. Per the germline V gene, CDR1 is SGDLS and CDR2 is YYNGEE. The CDR3 spans 17 residues. The CDR3 here is CASSVFKREPRNQPQHF. CDR3 sequence (DNA): TGTGCCAGCAGCGTATTTAAGCGGGAGCCGCGAAATCAGCCCCAGCATTTT.

The chain uses TRBV4-3 and TRBJ1-4; tentative D call: TRBD1 (5 bases). The V and J ends lost 0 bases and 5 bases respectively, with 10 bases between them. Germline lookup yields CDR1 LGHNA and CDR2 YSLEER. The CDR3 is 15 residues long. The DNA for the CDR3 is TGCGCCAGCAGCCAAGAGGAGAGGGGCAATGAAAAACTGTTTTTT. Its protein is CASSQEERGNEKLFF.

The chain carries TRBV6-5 and TRBJ1-6; no definite D call. The CDR3 is made up of 13 amino acids. Deletions cut 8 bases from V and 10 bases from J, with 15 bases between. Germline V CDR1 and CDR2: MNHEY, SVGAGI. The chain's CDR3 is CASRGSAGSPLHF. For the CDR3, the DNA is TGTGCCAGCCGAGGGAGCGCGGGGTCACCCCTCCACTTT.

The chain is built from TRBV4-3 and TRBJ2-1, with a weak D call TRBD2 (5 bases). The CDR3 is 15 residues long. V was pared by 1 base and J by 9 bases, with 16 bases between. Germline CDR1 LGHNA, CDR2 YSLEER. Here the CDR3 reads CASSQGLRGVGEQFF. The CDR3 coding sequence is TGCGCCAGCAGCCAAGGTCTCCGGGGTGTGGGTGAGCAGTTCTTC.

The chain links TRBV4-1 to TRBJ2-7; the match to TRBD2 covers 9 bases. V lost 3 bases, J lost 3 bases, and 9 bases stayed unmatched. Per the germline V gene, CDR1 is MGHRA and CDR2 is YSYEKL. This CDR3 spans 16 amino acids. CDR3 sequence reads: CASSHFGGGAVYEQYF. CDR3 DNA sequence: TGCGCCAGCAGCCATTTCGGCGGGGGGGCGGTCTACGAGCAGTACTTC.

The V and J genes are TRBV28 and TRBJ2-2; the D gene is possibly TRBD1 (6 bases). V gave up 0 bases and J gave up 6 bases, with 14 bases separating them. This CDR3 is built from 16 residues. Per germline, CDR1 MDHEN and CDR2 SYDVKM. In nucleotides, the CDR3 is TGTGCCAGCAGTTTATGGTCTCAGGGGATCCCCGGGGAGCTGTTTTTT. It codes for CASSLWSQGIPGELFF.

V and J are TRBV7-6 and TRBJ2-3; 9 bases are a match to TRBD1. The germline V gene has CDR1 SGHVS and CDR2 FNYEAQ. J gave up 2 bases and V 1 base, and 7 bases lay outside the gene matches. This CDR3 spans 17 amino acids. CDR3 region: CASSLELGDRDTDTQYF. Here the CDR3 DNA reads TGTGCCAGCAGCTTAGAGTTGGGGGACAGGGACACAGATACGCAGTATTTT.